This TCR beta chain comes out of a study of somatic mutations in cytotoxic T cells in rheumatoid arthritis. The table lists this clone with a few counts. Sequence at one end of the junction differs from germline and may be a read error. The CDR3 extends over 14 amino acids. The germline CDR1 and CDR2 sequences are SNHLY and FYNNEI. The protocol was immunoSEQ multiplex PCR, while the TCRdb copy is restricted to in-frame clones and leaves out a portion. The sample shows approximately 12,000 clones, about 77% of them seen only once. The clonotype was recovered from an adult with rheumatoid arthritis. J is TRBJ1-2 and V is TRBV2, with a weak D call TRBD1 (5 bases). Sequences were obtained from CD8+ T cells sorted from blood. The CDR3 nucleotides are TGTGCCAGCACTGAAGGGGCAGGCGCGGACGGCTACACCTTC. This sequence encodes CASTEGAGADGYTF. Looking up the rest from reference TRBV2 and TRBJ1-2 gives the full variable domain: EPEVTQTPSHQVTQMGQEVILRCVPISNHLYFYWYRQILGQKVEFLVSFYNNEISEKSEIFDDQFSVERPDGSNFTLKIRSTKLEDSAMYFCASTEGAGADGYTFGSGTRLTVV.